This paragraph covers one T cell receptor (beta chain) sequence. This specimen belongs to a study of T cells in Graves' hyperthyroidism and ophthalmopathy. Germline V gives CDR1 SGHRS, CDR2 YFSETQ. The CDR3 has 17 residues. V was pared by 2 bases and J by 1 base, with 6 bases of the junction left unmatched. The TCR beta CDR3 regions underwent amplification using RNA transcripts as the source. Primed by the HTBI set, a first-round RT-PCR was run on the TCR CDR3. TCRdb fed the multiplex PCR reads into MiXCR, producing one record per CDR3 protein. The data contain a few hundred thousand distinct CDR3 sequences, approximately 17% of them singletons.

The source of this sequence is a woman aged 18-35 years with Graves' ophthalmopathy. Sequencing was done on a sample of blood. J is TRBJ2-2 and V is TRBV5-1; 9 bases line up with TRBD2. CDR3 residues: CASSFGGRAWNTGELFF. In DNA form, the CDR3 reads TGCGCCAGCAGCTTCGGCGGGAGGGCCTGGAACACCGGGGAGCTGTTTTTT.